This T cell receptor (beta chain) emerged from a study of cytomegalovirus exposure and HLA in healthy donors. Study-wide context: The Caucasian-associated ancestry cluster held over 80% of roughly 370 genotyped donors. Study-wide results and caveats: In a later analysis, TCR beta V- and J-gene trimming was associated with a missense DCLRE1C variant.

PCR primers comprised 60 Vbeta and 13 Jbeta primers. TCRdb keeps only in-frame clones here, not all; method: immunoSEQ multiplex PCR. The sample comprises about 120,000 clones, about 10% of which are singletons, and about 4.7% rests with the top ten. This clone was recorded a few times. What it binds is not known. Trimming left V 3 bases short and J 3 bases short, with 6 bases between. The germline gives CDR1 SGDLS, CDR2 YYNGEE. The CDR3 consists of 13 residues. This clonotype was sampled from a woman between 18 and 30 years old in good health and CMV-seropositive. The sequencing sample was made of PBMCs. The chain uses TRBV9 and TRBJ2-2; no clear D. CDR3 protein: CASSALYTGELFF. Written as DNA, the CDR3 is TGTGCCAGCAGCGCCCTATACACCGGGGAGCTGTTTTTT.